In this sample, the clone carrying this TCR beta chain turned up a few times. The Seattle patients, enrolled during active infection, were followed longitudinally. From germline, CDR1 is LNHDA and CDR2 SQIVND (reference sequence). The CDR3 consists of 13 residues. The V end was cut by 8 bases, the J end by 4 bases, with 11 bases between. The data were obtained in a study of blood T cell repertoires in COVID-19. Looking at the study overall: Spain, Italy and the United States supplied samples that represented acute and convalescent COVID-19. The analysed material was cDNA or gDNA that came from T cells, B-cell-depleted T cells, or PBMCs.

As originally analysed: From reference gene primer amplification, estimates of nucleated cell counts were derived. Profiling relied on immunoSEQ multiplex PCR, and the TCRdb table lists in-frame clones only, not all of them. The V and J calls and clone size were taken over from that table, and D and trimming were inferred from the DNA. The data contain roughly 180,000 clones, about three quarters of them singletons. Sample: peripheral blood. The source is a woman aged 80 or over with COVID-19, enrolled during active disease. V gene TRBV19 combines with J gene TRBJ1-4; a weak D match, TRBD1 (6 bases). This CDR3 reads CASQDRLNEKLFF. In nucleotides, the CDR3 is TGTGCCAGTCAGGACAGACTTAATGAAAAACTGTTTTTT.